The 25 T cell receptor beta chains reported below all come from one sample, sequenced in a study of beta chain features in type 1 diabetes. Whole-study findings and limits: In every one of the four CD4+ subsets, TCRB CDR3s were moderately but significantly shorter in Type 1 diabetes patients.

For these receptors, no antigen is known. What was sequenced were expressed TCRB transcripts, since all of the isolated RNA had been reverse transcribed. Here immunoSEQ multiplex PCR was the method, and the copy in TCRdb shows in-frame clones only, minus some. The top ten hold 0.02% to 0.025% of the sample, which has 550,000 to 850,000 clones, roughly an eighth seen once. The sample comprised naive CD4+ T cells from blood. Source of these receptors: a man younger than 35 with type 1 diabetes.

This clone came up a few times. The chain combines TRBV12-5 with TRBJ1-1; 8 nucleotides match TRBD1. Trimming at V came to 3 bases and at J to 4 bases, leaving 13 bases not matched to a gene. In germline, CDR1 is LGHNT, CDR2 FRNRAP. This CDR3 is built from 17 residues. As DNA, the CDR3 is TGTGCTAGTGGTTTTGCTGGGACAGGTCGGGCGGGCACTGAAGCTTTCTTT. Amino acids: CASGFAGTGRAGTEAFF.

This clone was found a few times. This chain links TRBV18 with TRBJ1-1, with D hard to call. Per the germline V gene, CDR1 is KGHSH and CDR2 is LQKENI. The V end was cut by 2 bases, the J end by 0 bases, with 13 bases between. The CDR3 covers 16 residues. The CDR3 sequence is CASSPNGPGMNTEAFF. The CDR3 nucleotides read TGTGCCAGCTCACCAAATGGACCGGGGATGAACACTGAAGCTTTCTTT. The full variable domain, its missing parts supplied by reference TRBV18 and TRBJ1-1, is NAGVMQNPRHLVRRRGQEARLRCSPMKGHSHVYWYRQLPEEGLKFMVYLQKENIIDESGMPKERFSAEFPKEGPSILRIQQVVRGDSAAYFCASSPNGPGMNTEAFFGQGTRLTVV.

CDR3 sequence reads: CASSETPLWYEQYF. The CDR3 nucleotides read TGTGCCAGCAGTGAAACGCCTTTGTGGTACGAGCAGTACTTC. The chain uses TRBV6-1 and TRBJ2-7; D is unresolved. The CDR3 totals 14 residues. From germline, CDR1 is MNHNS and CDR2 SASEGT. Between the trimmed V and J ends, which lost 2 bases and 4 bases, there was a span of 12 bases.

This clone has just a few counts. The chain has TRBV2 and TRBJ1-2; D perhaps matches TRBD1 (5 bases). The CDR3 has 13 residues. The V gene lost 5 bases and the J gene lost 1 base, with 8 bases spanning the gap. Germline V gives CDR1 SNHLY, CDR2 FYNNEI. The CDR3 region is CASSPGLNYGYTF. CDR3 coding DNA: TGTGCCAGCAGTCCAGGGCTTAACTATGGCTACACCTTC. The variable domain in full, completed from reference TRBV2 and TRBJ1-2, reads EPEVTQTPSHQVTQMGQEVILRCVPISNHLYFYWYRQILGQKVEFLVSFYNNEISEKSEIFDDQFSVERPDGSNFTLKIRSTKLEDSAMYFCASSPGLNYGYTFGSGTRLTVV.

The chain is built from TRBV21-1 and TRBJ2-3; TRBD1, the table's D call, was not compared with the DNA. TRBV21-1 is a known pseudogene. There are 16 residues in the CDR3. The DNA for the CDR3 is TGTGCCAGCAGCGGCCGGACAGGGCTCGAGACAGATACGCAGTATTTT. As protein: CASSGRTGLETDTQYF.

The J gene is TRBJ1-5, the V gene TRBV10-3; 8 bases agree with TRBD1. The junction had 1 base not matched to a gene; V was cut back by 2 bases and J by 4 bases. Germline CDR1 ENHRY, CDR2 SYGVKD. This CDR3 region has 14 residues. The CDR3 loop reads CAISEHRGNQPQHF. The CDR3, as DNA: TGTGCCATCAGTGAGCACAGGGGGAATCAGCCCCAGCATTTT.

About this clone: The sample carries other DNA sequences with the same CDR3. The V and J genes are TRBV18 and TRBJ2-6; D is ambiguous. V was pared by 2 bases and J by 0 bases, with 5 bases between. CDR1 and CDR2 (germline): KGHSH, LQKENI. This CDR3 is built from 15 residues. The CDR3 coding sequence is TGTGCCAGCTCACCAACAAGCTCTGGGGCCAACGTCCTGACTTTC. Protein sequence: CASSPTSSGANVLTF. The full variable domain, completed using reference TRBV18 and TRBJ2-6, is NAGVMQNPRHLVRRRGQEARLRCSPMKGHSHVYWYRQLPEEGLKFMVYLQKENIIDESGMPKERFSAEFPKEGPSILRIQQVVRGDSAAYFCASSPTSSGANVLTFGAGSRLTVL.

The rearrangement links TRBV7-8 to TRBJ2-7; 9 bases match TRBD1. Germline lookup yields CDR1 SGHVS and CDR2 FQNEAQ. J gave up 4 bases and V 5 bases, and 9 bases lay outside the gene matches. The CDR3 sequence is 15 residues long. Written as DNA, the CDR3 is TGTGCCAGCAGCCGGCCGGGACAGGGATGGTACGAGCAGTACTTC. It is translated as CASSRPGQGWYEQYF.

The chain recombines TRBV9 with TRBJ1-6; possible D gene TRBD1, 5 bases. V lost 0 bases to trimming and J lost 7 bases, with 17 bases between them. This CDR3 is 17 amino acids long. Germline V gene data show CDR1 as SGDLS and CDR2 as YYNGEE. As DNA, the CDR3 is TGTGCCAGCAGCGTAGCCCCAGGGTCAGTGTGGAATTCACCCCTCCACTTT. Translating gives CASSVAPGSVWNSPLHF.

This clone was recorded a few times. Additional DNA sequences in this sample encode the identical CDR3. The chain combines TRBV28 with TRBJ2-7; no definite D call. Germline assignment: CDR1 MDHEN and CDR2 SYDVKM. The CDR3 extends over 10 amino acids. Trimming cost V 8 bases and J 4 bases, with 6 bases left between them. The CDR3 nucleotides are TGTGCCAGCTCCAGGTACGAGCAGTACTTC. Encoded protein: CASSRYEQYF.

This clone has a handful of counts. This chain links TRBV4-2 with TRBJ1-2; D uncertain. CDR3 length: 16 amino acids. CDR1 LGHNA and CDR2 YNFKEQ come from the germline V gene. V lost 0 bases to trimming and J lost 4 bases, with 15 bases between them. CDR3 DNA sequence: TGTGCCAGCAGCCAAGATCTTTTGGTTACCAGCTATGGCTACACCTTC. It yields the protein CASSQDLLVTSYGYTF.

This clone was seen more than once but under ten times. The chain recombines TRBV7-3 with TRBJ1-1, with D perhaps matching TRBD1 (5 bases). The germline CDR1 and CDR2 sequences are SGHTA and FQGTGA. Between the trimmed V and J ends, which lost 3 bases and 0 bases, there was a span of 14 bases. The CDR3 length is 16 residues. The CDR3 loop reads CASSLRGGRLNTEAFF. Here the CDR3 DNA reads TGTGCCAGCAGCTTGCGTGGGGGACGGTTGAACACTGAAGCTTTCTTT.

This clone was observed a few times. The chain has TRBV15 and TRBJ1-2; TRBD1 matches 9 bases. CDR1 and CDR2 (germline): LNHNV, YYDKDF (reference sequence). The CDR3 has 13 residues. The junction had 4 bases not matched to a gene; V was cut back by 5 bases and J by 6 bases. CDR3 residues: CATSARTGDGYTF. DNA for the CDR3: TGTGCCACCAGCGCCCGGACAGGGGATGGCTACACCTTC.

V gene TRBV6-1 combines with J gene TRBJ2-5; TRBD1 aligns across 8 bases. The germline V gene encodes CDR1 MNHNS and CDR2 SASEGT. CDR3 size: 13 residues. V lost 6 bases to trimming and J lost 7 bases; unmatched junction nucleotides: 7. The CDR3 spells CASRAGGARTQYF. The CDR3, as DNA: TGTGCCAGCAGGGCAGGGGGCGCGAGGACCCAGTACTTC.

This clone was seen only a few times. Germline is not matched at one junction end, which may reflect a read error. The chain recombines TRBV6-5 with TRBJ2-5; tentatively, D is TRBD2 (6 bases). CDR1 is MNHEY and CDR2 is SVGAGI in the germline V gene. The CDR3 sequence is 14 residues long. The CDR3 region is CACSSPGVQETQYF. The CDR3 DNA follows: TGTGCCTGCAGTTCCCCGGGGGTGCAAGAGACCCAGTACTTC.

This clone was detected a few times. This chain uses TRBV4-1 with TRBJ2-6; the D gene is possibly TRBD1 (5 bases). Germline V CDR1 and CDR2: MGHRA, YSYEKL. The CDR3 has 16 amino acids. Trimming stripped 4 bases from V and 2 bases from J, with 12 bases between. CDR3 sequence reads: CASSPIGVTGANVLTF. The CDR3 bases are TGCGCCAGCAGCCCCATAGGGGTAACTGGGGCCAACGTCCTGACTTTC.

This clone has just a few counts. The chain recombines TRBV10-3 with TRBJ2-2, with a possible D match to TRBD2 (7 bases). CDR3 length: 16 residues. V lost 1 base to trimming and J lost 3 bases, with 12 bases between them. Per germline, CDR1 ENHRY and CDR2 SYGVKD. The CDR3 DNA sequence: TGTGCCATCAGTGAGTTTACAGGGAGGGACACCGGGGAGCTGTTTTTT. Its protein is CAISEFTGRDTGELFF.

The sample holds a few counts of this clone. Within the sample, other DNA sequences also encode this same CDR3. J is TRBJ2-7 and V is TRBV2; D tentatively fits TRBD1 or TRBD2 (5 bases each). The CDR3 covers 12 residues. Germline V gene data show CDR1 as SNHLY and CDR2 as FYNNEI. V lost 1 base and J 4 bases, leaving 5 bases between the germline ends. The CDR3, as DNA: TGTGCCAGCAGTGAAGGGGGGTACGAGCAGTACTTC. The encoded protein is CASSEGGYEQYF.

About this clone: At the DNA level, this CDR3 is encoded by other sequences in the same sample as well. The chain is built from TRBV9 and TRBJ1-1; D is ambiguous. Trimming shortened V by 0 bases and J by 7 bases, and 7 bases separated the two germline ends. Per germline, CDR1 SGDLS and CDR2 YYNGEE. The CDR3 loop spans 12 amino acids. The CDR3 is CASSVVGGEAFF. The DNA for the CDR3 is TGTGCCAGCAGCGTAGTGGGAGGTGAAGCTTTCTTT.

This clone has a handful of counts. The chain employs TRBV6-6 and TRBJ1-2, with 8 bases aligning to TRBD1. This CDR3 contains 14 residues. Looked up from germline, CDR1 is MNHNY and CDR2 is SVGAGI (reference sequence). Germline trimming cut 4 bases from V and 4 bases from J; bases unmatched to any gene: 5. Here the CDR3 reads CASSLPGQVYGYTF. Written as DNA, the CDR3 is TGTGCCAGCAGTTTACCGGGACAGGTCTATGGCTACACCTTC.

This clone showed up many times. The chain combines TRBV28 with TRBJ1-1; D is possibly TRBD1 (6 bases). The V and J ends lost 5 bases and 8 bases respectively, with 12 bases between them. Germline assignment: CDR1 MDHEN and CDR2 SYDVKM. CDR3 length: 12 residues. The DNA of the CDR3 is TGTGCCAGCAGTACCATAGACAGGGAAGCTTTCTTT. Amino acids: CASSTIDREAFF.

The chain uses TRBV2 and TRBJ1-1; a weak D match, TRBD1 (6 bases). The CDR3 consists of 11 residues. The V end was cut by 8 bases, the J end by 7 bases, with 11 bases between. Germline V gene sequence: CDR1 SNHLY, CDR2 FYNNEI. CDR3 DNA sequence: TGTGCCAGCCTACAGGGAGGTGAAGCTTTCTTT. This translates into CASLQGGEAFF.

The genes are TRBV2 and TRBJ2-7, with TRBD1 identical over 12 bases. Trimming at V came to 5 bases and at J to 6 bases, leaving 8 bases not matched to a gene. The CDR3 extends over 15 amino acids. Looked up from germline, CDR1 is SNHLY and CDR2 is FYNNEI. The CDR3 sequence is CASSYPGQGAGEQYF. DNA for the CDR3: TGTGCCAGCAGTTATCCGGGACAGGGGGCTGGCGAGCAGTACTTC. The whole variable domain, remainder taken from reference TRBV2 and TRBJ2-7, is EPEVTQTPSHQVTQMGQEVILRCVPISNHLYFYWYRQILGQKVEFLVSFYNNEISEKSEIFDDQFSVERPDGSNFTLKIRSTKLEDSAMYFCASSYPGQGAGEQYFGPGTRLTVT.

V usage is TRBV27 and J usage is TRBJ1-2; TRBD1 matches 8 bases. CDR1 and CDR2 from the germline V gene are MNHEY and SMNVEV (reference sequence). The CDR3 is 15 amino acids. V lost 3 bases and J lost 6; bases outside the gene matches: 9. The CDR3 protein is CASSFLTGQENGYTF. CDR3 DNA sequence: TGTGCCAGCAGTTTTCTGACGGGACAGGAGAATGGCTACACCTTC.

CDR3 DNA sequence: TGTGCCAGCTCGGACAGGGCGTACGAGCAGTACTTC. Amino acid sequence: CASSDRAYEQYF. This chain uses TRBV6-6 with TRBJ2-7; the match to TRBD1 covers 8 bases. The ends lost 8 bases at V and 4 bases at J; junction bases unmatched: 4. This CDR3 region has 12 residues. Per germline, CDR1 MNHNY and CDR2 SVGAGI (reference sequence).